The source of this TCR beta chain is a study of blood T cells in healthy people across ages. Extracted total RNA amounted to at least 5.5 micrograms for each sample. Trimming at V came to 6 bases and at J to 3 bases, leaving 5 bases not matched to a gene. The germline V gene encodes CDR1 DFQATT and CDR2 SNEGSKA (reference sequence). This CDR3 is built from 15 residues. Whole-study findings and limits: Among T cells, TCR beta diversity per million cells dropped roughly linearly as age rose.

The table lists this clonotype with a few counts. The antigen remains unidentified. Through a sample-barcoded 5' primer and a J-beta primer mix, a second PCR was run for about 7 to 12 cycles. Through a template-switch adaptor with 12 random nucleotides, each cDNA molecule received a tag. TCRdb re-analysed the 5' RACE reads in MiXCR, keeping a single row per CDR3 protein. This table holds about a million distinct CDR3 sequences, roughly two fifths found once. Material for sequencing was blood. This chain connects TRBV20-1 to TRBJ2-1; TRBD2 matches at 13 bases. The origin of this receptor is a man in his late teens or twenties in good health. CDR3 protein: CSANRLAGGYNEQFF. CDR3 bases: TGCAGTGCCAATAGACTAGCGGGGGGCTACAATGAGCAGTTCTTC.